The source of this T cell receptor (beta chain) is a study of CD8 T cells in Susac syndrome. Concerning this clonotype: Its specificity is not known.

Random hexamers served to reverse transcribe roughly 0.45 to 1 ug RNA. Across 54 Vbeta and 13 Jbeta, TCR beta CDR3 was amplified with immunoSEQ multiplex PCR. Each CDR3 protein is one row after TCRdb ran MiXCR on the immunoSEQ multiplex PCR reads. The sample yields about 200,000 distinct CDR3 sequences, around 95% seen once. Between the trimmed V and J ends, which lost 5 bases and 4 bases, there was a span of 5 bases. Per germline, CDR1 SNHLY and CDR2 FYNNEI. The CDR3 is 11 residues long. The patients who served as multiple sclerosis controls were treatment-naive and had stable or active relapsing-remitting disease that fulfilled the revised McDonald criteria. FACS was used to enrich TEMRA cells, whereas the CD8+ and CD4+ T cells were obtained by negative isolation. Study-wide results and limits: The study conceded that its TCR sequencing and HLA analysis involved relatively few individuals.

This clonotype was obtained from a human donor with multiple sclerosis. V usage is TRBV2 and J usage is TRBJ1-1; D is unresolved. The sample taken for sequencing was CD4+ T cells from PBMCs. The CDR3 sequence: CASSRGTEAFF. As DNA, the CDR3 is TGTGCCAGCAGTAGAGGCACTGAAGCTTTCTTT.